A single sample is the source of the 26 T cell receptor beta chains below, sequenced in a study of T cell clonotyping in hematopoietic cell transplantation. The method was immunoSEQ multiplex PCR; TCRdb's version includes in-frame clones alone and lacks a portion of them. In the table there are around 15,000 clones, less than 98% of which are singletons. This sample comprised peripheral blood mononuclear cells, obtained 30 days after allogeneic stem cell transplant. Receptor source: a female patient between 50 and 59 years old who had an allogeneic stem cell transplant from an unrelated donor, so T cells may come from the graft donor. Some clones in this sample may be carry-over from other donors' samples.

The rearrangement joins TRBV6-5 to TRBJ2-7; 8 positions agree with TRBD2. V shed 1 base and J 5 bases; nucleotides not matched to a gene: 4. CDR1 is MNHEY, CDR2 SVGAGI, per germline. The CDR3 has 14 amino acids. The CDR3 here is CASSYLSGGDEQYF. CDR3 DNA: TGTGCCAGCAGTTACTTGAGCGGGGGTGACGAGCAGTACTTC.

The CDR3 is CAWSPGQSNTEAFF. The CDR3 bases are TGTGCCTGGTCGCCAGGGCAGTCGAACACTGAAGCTTTCTTT. This chain connects TRBV30 to TRBJ1-1; D might be TRBD1 (5 bases). In germline, CDR1 is GTSNPN, CDR2 SVGIG (reference sequence). V lost 5 bases to trimming and J lost 1 base, with 14 bases between them. The CDR3 totals 14 residues.

This clone came up once. The chain has TRBV30 and TRBJ1-3; weak D call: TRBD1 (5 bases). The CDR3 runs to 11 residues. With 3 bases removed from V and 9 bases from J, the gap between germline ends came to 9 bases. The germline V gene has CDR1 GTSNPN and CDR2 SVGIG (reference sequence). CDR3 region: CAWSAGSTIYF. The DNA for the CDR3 is TGTGCCTGGAGCGCAGGGAGCACCATATATTTT.

The gene calls are TRBV11-1 and TRBJ2-2, with D uncertain. The V end lost 3 bases, the J end lost 6 bases, and 2 bases lay between the germline ends. CDR1 is SGHAT, CDR2 FQDESV, per germline (reference sequence). CDR3 length: 11 residues. Here the CDR3 reads CASSFAGELFF. The CDR3 region has the DNA TGTGCCAGCAGCTTTGCCGGGGAGCTGTTTTTT.

The gene calls are TRBV27 and TRBJ2-3; D possibly uses TRBD1 or TRBD2 (6 bases each). With 3 bases removed from V and 2 bases from J, the gap between germline ends came to 12 bases. Germline CDR1 MNHEY, CDR2 SMNVEV (reference sequence). There are 15 residues in the CDR3. This CDR3 is CASSLWGAYTDTQYF. DNA of the CDR3: TGTGCCAGCAGTTTGTGGGGGGCCTACACAGATACGCAGTATTTT.

The rearrangement links TRBV11-2 to TRBJ2-5; 10 bases agree with TRBD2. V lost 3 bases and J lost 5; bases outside the gene matches: 9. The CDR3 loop spans 16 amino acids. The germline V gene has CDR1 SGHAT and CDR2 FQNNGV. DNA of the CDR3: TGTGCCAGCAGCTTTGGTCCTAGCGGGAGAGGCGAGACCCAGTACTTC. It specifies CASSFGPSGRGETQYF. Variable domain in full (rest from reference TRBV11-2 and TRBJ2-5): EAGVAQSPRYKIIEKRQSVAFWCNPISGHATLYWYQQILGQGPKLLIQFQNNGVVDDSQLPKDRFSAERLKGVDSTLKIQPAKLEDSAVYLCASSFGPSGRGETQYFGPGTRLLVL.

The CDR3 region has the DNA TGTGCCAGTAGTATCTCGGGACAGCTCACTGAAGCTTTCTTT. This sequence encodes CASSISGQLTEAFF. The chain is built from TRBV19 and TRBJ1-1; TRBD1 matches at 7 bases. J was trimmed by 4 bases and V by 3 bases; bases with no gene match: 5. The germline V gene encodes CDR1 LNHDA and CDR2 SQIVND (reference sequence). This CDR3 is 14 amino acids long.

The CDR3 DNA sequence: TGTGCCGGGCCTACAGATACGCAGTATTTT. Protein sequence: CAGPTDTQYF. The chain joins TRBV19 to TRBJ2-3; D gene uncertain. With 11 bases removed from V and 3 bases from J, the gap between germline ends came to 6 bases. This CDR3 has 10 residues. Per germline, CDR1 LNHDA and CDR2 SQIVND (reference sequence).

This clone occurred once. The rearrangement joins TRBV6-5 to TRBJ1-3; D remains ambiguous. V lost 0 bases to trimming and J lost 8 bases, with 14 bases between them. From germline, CDR1 is MNHEY and CDR2 SVGAGI. The length of the CDR3 is 15 residues. The CDR3 sequence: CASSYSRLARDTIYF. The CDR3 region has the DNA TGTGCCAGCAGTTACTCAAGGCTCGCTCGGGACACCATATATTTT.

V and J are TRBV6-5 and TRBJ1-6; 10 bases line up with TRBD1. The V and J ends lost 4 bases and 8 bases, in that order; junction bases with no gene match: 2. This CDR3 is 14 amino acids long. Germline CDR1 and CDR2: MNHEY and SVGAGI. The CDR3 here is CASSWGQGHSPLHF. In nucleotides, the CDR3 is TGTGCCAGCAGTTGGGGACAGGGGCATTCACCCCTCCACTTT.

The gene calls are TRBV18 and TRBJ1-2, with no clear D. Germline V gene data show CDR1 as KGHSH and CDR2 as LQKENI. Between the trimmed V and J ends, which lost 1 base and 5 bases, there was a span of 8 bases. The CDR3 length is 13 residues. For the CDR3, the DNA is TGTGCCAGCTCACCACGGGCGGGGTATGGCTACACCTTC. It yields the protein CASSPRAGYGYTF.

This rearrangement joins TRBV5-4 to TRBJ2-1; D is possibly TRBD1 or TRBD2 (5 bases each). This CDR3 has 15 amino acids. Trimming cost V 0 bases and J 4 bases, with 11 bases left between them. Germline loops: CDR1 SGHNT, CDR2 YYREEE (reference sequence). Here the CDR3 reads CASSLEARGYNEQFF. The DNA for the CDR3 is TGTGCCAGCAGCTTGGAAGCGAGGGGTTACAATGAGCAGTTCTTC.

The chain uses TRBV6-5 and TRBJ2-3; 8 nucleotides line up with TRBD1. The CDR3 is made up of 14 amino acids. Per the germline V gene, CDR1 is MNHEY and CDR2 is SVGAGI. V gave up 6 bases and J gave up 4 bases; unmatched junction bases: 6. The CDR3 region has the DNA TGTGCCAGCAGGCCTGACAGGGGCCCAGATACGCAGTATTTT. Translation gives CASRPDRGPDTQYF.

The rearrangement joins TRBV6-5 to TRBJ2-2; D is unresolved. Trimming cost V 2 bases and J 5 bases, with 6 bases left between them. From germline, CDR1 is MNHEY and CDR2 SVGAGI. This CDR3 is 13 amino acids long. CDR3 region: CASSYPATGELFF. The CDR3 DNA is TGTGCCAGCAGTTACCCGGCAACCGGGGAGCTGTTTTTT.

The CDR3 DNA is TGTGCCAGTGCTCCAACCGGAAACACCATATATTTT. Its translation: CASAPTGNTIYF. V gene TRBV2 combines with J gene TRBJ1-3; D not certain. Germline V gene lookup returns CDR1 SNHLY and CDR2 FYNNEI. This CDR3 is built from 12 residues. With 9 bases removed from V and 4 bases from J, the gap between germline ends came to 10 bases.

The J gene is TRBJ1-2, the V gene TRBV29-1; TRBD1 agrees at 8 bases. Trimming removed 0 bases from V and 4 bases from J; junction bases left unmatched: 4. Germline V gene lookup returns CDR1 SQVTM and CDR2 ANQGSEA. The CDR3 has 14 amino acids. The DNA of the CDR3 is TGCAGCGTTGAAGACCAAGGACAGGGCTATGGCTACACCTTC. It encodes CSVEDQGQGYGYTF.

The V call is TRBV6-5, the J call TRBJ1-1, with D unresolved. Looked up from germline, CDR1 is MNHEY and CDR2 is SVGAGI. V shed 6 bases and J shed 1 base, with 9 bases lying between them. The CDR3 has 13 residues. The CDR3 reads CASSVMQNTEAFF. The CDR3 nucleotides are TGTGCCAGCAGCGTAATGCAGAACACTGAAGCTTTCTTT.

The V gene is TRBV30, the J gene TRBJ1-5; the match to TRBD1 covers 9 bases. There are 14 residues in the CDR3. Germline V gene sequence: CDR1 GTSNPN, CDR2 SVGIG (reference sequence). V lost 4 bases and J lost 9; bases outside the gene matches: 10. CDR3 DNA: TGTGCCTGGACCGGGACAGGGTACCAACGGCCCCAGCATTTT. Translated: CAWTGTGYQRPQHF.

The V call is TRBV9, the J call TRBJ2-2, with TRBD1 as a possible D gene (5 bases). The CDR3 is made up of 15 amino acids. Trimming removed 2 bases at V and 1 base at J, with 9 bases between. The germline CDR1 and CDR2 sequences are SGDLS and YYNGEE. CDR3 DNA sequence: TGTGCCAGCAGCGTGCGGCAGGGGAACACCGGGGAGCTGTTTTTT. Protein sequence: CASSVRQGNTGELFF.

The rearrangement uses TRBV5-1 and TRBJ1-1; no firm D call. CDR1 and CDR2 (germline): SGHRS, YFSETQ. Trimming shortened V by 0 bases and J by 1 base, and 10 bases separated the two germline ends. CDR3 size: 15 residues. The CDR3 sequence: CASSLVGKANTEAFF. CDR3 in DNA: TGCGCCAGCAGCTTGGTGGGGAAGGCGAACACTGAAGCTTTCTTT.

The chain employs TRBV7-9 and TRBJ1-2; D call uncertain. The CDR3 consists of 13 residues. The V end lost 7 bases, the J end lost 3 bases, and 12 bases lay between the germline ends. Germline CDR1 SEHNR, CDR2 FQNEAQ (reference sequence). CDR3: CASTLGDYYGYTF. The DNA for the CDR3 is TGTGCCAGCACTCTAGGTGACTACTATGGCTACACCTTC.

V gene TRBV6-5 combines with J gene TRBJ2-3, with 10 positions matching TRBD2. V shed 6 bases and J 4 bases; nucleotides not matched to a gene: 7. Germline lookup yields CDR1 MNHEY and CDR2 SVGAGI. The CDR3 runs to 15 residues. The CDR3 DNA sequence: TGTGCCAGCAGATGGACTAGCGGAACCTCAGATACGCAGTATTTT. This translates into CASRWTSGTSDTQYF.

This clone was observed once. The chain employs TRBV4-1 and TRBJ1-2; the D gene is possibly TRBD1 (5 bases). The CDR3 sequence is 15 residues long. With 3 bases removed from V and 4 bases from J, the gap between germline ends came to 15 bases. The germline V gene has CDR1 MGHRA and CDR2 YSYEKL. The CDR3 DNA reads TGCGCCAGCAGCCAGGGGACTAATACCGGCTATGGCTACACCTTC. It yields the protein CASSQGTNTGYGYTF.

The rearrangement joins TRBV6-5 to TRBJ1-2; 9 bases are a match to TRBD1. The CDR3 runs to 13 residues. Germline assignment: CDR1 MNHEY and CDR2 SVGAGI. The J segment lost 0 bases and the V segment lost 8 bases, leaving 1 base of the junction unmatched. The CDR3 DNA sequence: TGTGCCAGCCGGACAGGGGCTAACTATGGCTACACCTTC. It codes for CASRTGANYGYTF.

This clone occurred once. Here the CDR3 DNA reads TGTGCCAGTAGTAAAGGGACAGGGGGCCACGAGCAGTACTTC. Translated: CASSKGTGGHEQYF. The J gene is TRBJ2-7, the V gene TRBV19; TRBD1 matches at 12 bases. The V gene's germline CDR1 is LNHDA and CDR2 SQIVND (reference sequence). The CDR3 is 14 residues long. V shed 4 bases and J 5 bases; nucleotides not matched to a gene: 3. The variable domain in full, completed from reference TRBV19 and TRBJ2-7, reads DGGITQSPKYLFRKEGQNVTLSCEQNLNHDAMYWYRQDPGQGLRLIYYSQIVNDFQKGDIAEGYSVSREKKESFPLTVTSAQKNPTAFYLCASSKGTGGHEQYFGPGTRLTVT.

This chain connects TRBV6-5 to TRBJ2-7, with a weak D call TRBD2 (5 bases). The germline V gene has CDR1 MNHEY and CDR2 SVGAGI. The CDR3 runs to 15 residues. With 6 bases removed from V and 3 bases from J, the gap between germline ends came to 18 bases. The CDR3 is CASSHEAVGSYEQYF. The CDR3, as DNA: TGTGCCAGCAGCCATGAAGCGGTGGGGAGCTACGAGCAGTACTTC.